These 18 T cell receptor beta chains share one sample of origin, sequenced in a study of T cells in Graves' hyperthyroidism and ophthalmopathy. Authors of the study amplified TCR beta CDR3 regions from RNA transcripts. The HTBI set primed first-round TCR CDR3 RT-PCR. In TCRdb, the multiplex PCR reads were re-called with MiXCR into one record per CDR3 protein. Found here are about 400,000 distinct CDR3 sequences, 15% to 18% of them singletons; the top ten hold 13% to 15%. Sequenced material: blood. Receptors were obtained from a young woman with Graves' hyperthyroidism.

The chain employs TRBV14 and TRBJ1-2, with TRBD1 as a possible D gene (6 bases). Germline V lookup: CDR1 SGHDN, CDR2 FVKESK. V was cut by 1 base and J by 9 bases, with 9 bases left in between. The CDR3 loop spans 12 amino acids. CDR3 sequence reads: CASSQAQGSYTF. The CDR3 nucleotides read TGTGCCAGCAGCCAAGCACAGGGCAGCTACACCTTC.

This clonotype was observed at least ten times. The J gene is TRBJ2-5, the V gene TRBV7-2; 11 positions agree with TRBD1. V was clipped by 5 bases and J by 2 bases; unmatched bases: 4. In germline, CDR1 is SGHTA, CDR2 FQGNSA. The CDR3 has 15 residues. The CDR3 is CASSMDRGRQETQYF. In DNA form, the CDR3 reads TGTGCCAGCAGCATGGACAGGGGGCGACAAGAGACCCAGTACTTC.

This clonotype was counted many times. The chain recombines TRBV13 with TRBJ1-2, with D maybe TRBD1 (6 bases). The CDR3 contains 15 residues. Per germline, CDR1 PRHDT and CDR2 FYEKMQ (reference sequence). V lost 2 bases and J 0 bases, leaving 10 bases between the germline ends. Here the CDR3 reads CASSLSDRTNYGYTF. CDR3 coding DNA: TGTGCCAGCAGCTTATCAGACAGGACTAACTATGGCTACACCTTC.

This clonotype was seen repeatedly, ten times or more. The chain employs TRBV2 and TRBJ2-2; no definite D call. The germline V gene has CDR1 SNHLY and CDR2 FYNNEI. V was shortened by 2 bases and J by 1 base, with 8 bases between the two germline ends. This CDR3 spans 15 amino acids. The CDR3 DNA is TGTGCCAGCAGTGAACTCGGCGGGAACACCGGGGAGCTGTTTTTT. Encoded protein: CASSELGGNTGELFF. Drawing the rest from reference TRBV2 and TRBJ2-2, the complete variable domain is EPEVTQTPSHQVTQMGQEVILRCVPISNHLYFYWYRQILGQKVEFLVSFYNNEISEKSEIFDDQFSVERPDGSNFTLKIRSTKLEDSAMYFCASSELGGNTGELFFGEGSRLTVL.

This clonotype was detected ten times or more. This chain connects TRBV10-3 to TRBJ2-3; D is possibly TRBD1 (6 bases). This CDR3 is 15 amino acids long. Germline-derived CDR1 and CDR2 are ENHRY and SYGVKD. V shed 5 bases and J shed 2 bases, with 14 bases lying between them. The CDR3 DNA follows: TGTGCCATCAGTCCAGGACAGACATTCACAGATACGCAGTATTTT. Amino acids: CAISPGQTFTDTQYF.

About this clonotype: A much larger clone lies a single base off, so this may be a read error. The chain joins TRBV28 to TRBJ2-7; the D gene is possibly TRBD2 (7 bases). The CDR3 contains 15 residues. V was trimmed by 5 bases and J by 4 bases, leaving 18 bases between them. Germline CDR1 is MDHEN and CDR2 is SYDVKM. Here the CDR3 DNA reads TGTGCCAGCAGTACCGTAGGGGGGGCCCAATACGAGCAGTACTTC. Translation: CASSTVGGAQYEQYF.

The V and J genes are TRBV27 and TRBJ2-5, with D unclear. V lost 6 bases to trimming and J lost 5 bases, with 13 bases between them. This CDR3 is built from 13 residues. The V gene's germline CDR1 is MNHEY and CDR2 SMNVEV (reference sequence). CDR3 coding DNA: TGTGCCAGCAGGTATTCTGGGCGGGAGACCCAGTACTTC. Amino acid sequence: CASRYSGRETQYF.

This clonotype was detected ten times or more. The chain links TRBV7-8 to TRBJ1-1, with a possible D match to TRBD1 (5 bases). This CDR3 contains 14 residues. Trimming removed 2 bases at V and 4 bases at J, with 11 bases between. CDR1 is SGHVS, CDR2 FQNEAQ, per germline. The CDR3 DNA reads TGTGCCAGCAGCTTAATAAGGGGCGGCACTGAAGCTTTCTTT. Translation: CASSLIRGGTEAFF.

J is TRBJ2-1 and V is TRBV5-1, with TRBD2 identical over 10 bases. The length of the CDR3 is 15 residues. Germline loops: CDR1 SGHRS, CDR2 YFSETQ. J lost 7 bases, V lost 0 bases, and 4 bases had no gene match. CDR3 loop: CASSLAGTSVNEQFF. The CDR3 bases are TGCGCCAGCAGCTTGGCCGGGACTAGCGTGAATGAGCAGTTCTTC.

The chain uses TRBV20-1 and TRBJ2-7; D not certain. V was cut by 6 bases and J by 1 base, with 13 bases left in between. Germline loops: CDR1 DFQATT, CDR2 SNEGSKA (reference sequence). The CDR3 is 13 residues long. This CDR3 is CSAPPQNSYEQYF. The CDR3 nucleotides are TGCAGTGCCCCACCCCAGAATTCCTACGAGCAGTACTTC.

This clonotype has only a few counts. The chain recombines TRBV5-1 with TRBJ2-7; tentative D call: TRBD2 (5 bases). Germline V lookup: CDR1 SGHRS, CDR2 YFSETQ. CDR3 length: 11 amino acids. V was shortened by 5 bases and J by 6 bases, with 9 bases between the two germline ends. The CDR3 loop is CASSKAAEQYF. The DNA of the CDR3 is TGCGCCAGCAGTAAAGCGGCCGAGCAGTACTTC.

This clonotype has ten or more counts. This chain links TRBV6-1 with TRBJ1-1, with D possibly being TRBD1 (5 bases). This CDR3 has 12 amino acids. Trimming removed 6 bases from V and 11 bases from J, with 16 bases in between. Germline V gene sequence: CDR1 MNHNS, CDR2 SASEGT. The CDR3 protein is CASSHEGDWAFF. The CDR3 DNA reads TGTGCCAGCAGCCACGAAGGGGATTGGGCTTTCTTT.

At least ten counts were recorded for this clonotype. A junction boundary mismatches the germline segment, possibly from a read error. The chain employs TRBV5-1 and TRBJ1-1, with 9 positions matching TRBD1. Germline-derived CDR1 and CDR2 are SGHRS and YFSETQ. The CDR3 consists of 15 residues. The CDR3, as DNA: TGTGCCAGCAGTTTAGGACAGGGGATGAACACTGAAGCTTTCTTT. This codes for CASSLGQGMNTEAFF.

This clonotype was found many times. The chain combines TRBV2 with TRBJ2-3; 10 bases fit TRBD2. Trimming took 4 bases from V and 2 from J; bases not matched to a gene: 9. CDR3 length: 17 residues. Looked up from germline, CDR1 is SNHLY and CDR2 is FYNNEI. The CDR3 loop reads CASSVRPSGGFTDTQYF. The DNA for the CDR3 is TGTGCCAGCAGTGTTCGACCTAGCGGGGGATTCACAGATACGCAGTATTTT.

In its sample, this clonotype was seen a few times. This chain connects TRBV20-1 to TRBJ2-7; tentatively, D is TRBD1 (5 bases). Germline assignment: CDR1 DFQATT and CDR2 SNEGSKA (reference sequence). V was cut by 0 bases and J by 3 bases, with 18 bases left in between. The CDR3 sequence is 16 residues long. CDR3 loop: CSARDQDSEWVYEQYF. DNA for the CDR3: TGCAGTGCTAGAGATCAAGACAGTGAGTGGGTCTACGAGCAGTACTTC.

The sample holds many counts of this clonotype. Here the CDR3 DNA reads TGCAGTGCTAGAGATACGGTGACACTTCCTCATAATTCACCCCTCCACTTT. Translated, it gives CSARDTVTLPHNSPLHF. The chain uses TRBV20-1 and TRBJ1-6; no firm D call. In germline, CDR1 is DFQATT, CDR2 SNEGSKA (reference sequence). The V end was cut by 0 bases, the J end by 5 bases, with 17 bases between. This CDR3 has 17 residues.

A word on this clonotype: Its ends do not fully match the called genes, so a read error is possible. The chain joins TRBV19 to TRBJ1-6; D is possibly TRBD1 (5 bases). There are 18 residues in the CDR3. Germline V lookup: CDR1 LNHDA, CDR2 SQIVND (reference sequence). This CDR3 reads CANSPRRGRSSYNSPLHF. CDR3 coding DNA: TGTGCCAATAGTCCCCGAAGGGGACGGAGCTCCTATAATTCACCCCTCCACTTT.

The rearrangement joins TRBV10-3 to TRBJ2-5; 16 bases line up with TRBD2. Trimming removed 10 bases from V and 5 bases from J; junction bases left unmatched: 16. CDR1 and CDR2 (germline): ENHRY, SYGVKD. This CDR3 is 18 amino acids long. This chain's CDR3 is CATEPGLAGGPSTETQYF. CDR3 nucleotides: TGTGCCACGGAGCCGGGACTAGCGGGAGGGCCCTCCACGGAGACCCAGTACTTC.